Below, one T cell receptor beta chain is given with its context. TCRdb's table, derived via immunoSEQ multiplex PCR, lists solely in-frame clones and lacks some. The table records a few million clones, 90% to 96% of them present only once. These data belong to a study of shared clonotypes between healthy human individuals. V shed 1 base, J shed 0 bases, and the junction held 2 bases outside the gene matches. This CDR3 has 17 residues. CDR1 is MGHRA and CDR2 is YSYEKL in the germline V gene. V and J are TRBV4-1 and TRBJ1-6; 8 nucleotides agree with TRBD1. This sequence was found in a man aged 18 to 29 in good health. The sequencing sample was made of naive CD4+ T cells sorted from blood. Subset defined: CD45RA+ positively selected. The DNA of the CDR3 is TGCGCCAGCAGCCAAGGGACAGGGAGCTCCTATAATTCACCCCTCCACTTT. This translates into CASSQGTGSSYNSPLHF.